A single sample gave rise to the 24 T cell receptor beta chains below, sequenced in a study of Ad26.COV2.S vaccination and SARS-CoV-2 variants. Repertoires were generated with immunoSEQ multiplex PCR, while TCRdb's copy carries only in-frame clones and drops some. The sample lists about 350,000 clones, around 92% occurring once. Material: peripheral blood, obtained after recovery from COVID-19. The receptors come from a human donor who had recovered from COVID-19.

The rearrangement links TRBV19 to TRBJ1-6; perhaps TRBD1 as D (6 bases). Germline CDR1 is LNHDA and CDR2 is SQIVND (reference sequence). Trimming cost V 5 bases and J 7 bases, with 9 bases left between them. The CDR3 spans 13 residues. CDR3 protein: CASSRQGNSPLHF. The CDR3 region has the DNA TGTGCCAGTAGTCGGCAGGGGAATTCACCCCTCCACTTT.

This clone has only a few counts. The chain has TRBV10-1 and TRBJ2-2; D call uncertain. Trimming took off 2 bases at V and 5 bases at J, with 9 bases between the two ends. The CDR3 sequence is 14 residues long. The germline V gene has CDR1 WNHNN and CDR2 SYGVQD (reference sequence). Here the CDR3 DNA reads TGCGCCAGCAGTGAGATTGTGTCTACCGGGGAGCTGTTTTTT. It encodes CASSEIVSTGELFF.

About this clone: Other DNA sequences in this sample translate to the same CDR3. The chain employs TRBV5-1 and TRBJ1-4; D call uncertain. This CDR3 region has 13 residues. Per germline, CDR1 SGHRS and CDR2 YFSETQ. The V gene lost 5 bases and the J gene lost 0 bases, with 5 bases spanning the gap. This CDR3 is CASRRSTNEKLFF. The CDR3 DNA reads TGCGCCAGCAGGAGATCAACTAATGAAAAACTGTTTTTT.

This chain connects TRBV2 to TRBJ1-2; D uncertain. The CDR3 sequence is 13 residues long. CDR1 is SNHLY and CDR2 is FYNNEI in the germline V gene. V lost 4 bases to trimming and J lost 1 base, with 7 bases between them. CDR3 sequence (DNA): TGTGCCAGCAGTGCCACAGATAACTATGGCTACACCTTC. Translation gives CASSATDNYGYTF.

This sequence joins TRBV4-3 and TRBJ1-6; no firm D call. V lost 0 bases, J lost 7 bases, and 13 bases lay in between. The CDR3 is 16 amino acids. The V gene's germline CDR1 is LGHNA and CDR2 YSLEER. CDR3 DNA sequence: TGCGCCAGCAGCCAAGAACCGGAGGGTATGAATTCACCCCTCCACTTT. Amino acid sequence: CASSQEPEGMNSPLHF.

This clone has only one observation. As DNA, the CDR3 is TGCGCCAGCAGCTTAGGGGGAAGCACCACTGAAGCTTTCTTT. Its translation: CASSLGGSTTEAFF. This chain connects TRBV5-1 to TRBJ1-1; perhaps TRBD1 as D (6 bases). The CDR3 is 14 amino acids. V gave up 2 bases and J gave up 4 bases, with 12 bases separating them. CDR1 is SGHRS and CDR2 is YFSETQ in the germline V gene.

The chain couples TRBV7-9 to TRBJ2-3; D is perhaps TRBD1 (6 bases). Germline V gene data show CDR1 as SEHNR and CDR2 as FQNEAQ (reference sequence). V shed 8 bases and J shed 4 bases, with 7 bases lying between them. This CDR3 is 11 amino acids long. The CDR3 loop is CASGGPDTQYF. The CDR3 DNA reads TGTGCCAGCGGGGGCCCAGATACGCAGTATTTT.

V and J are TRBV6-2 or TRBV6-3 and TRBJ2-7; 11 bases are shared with TRBD1. The CDR3 totals 15 residues. With V trimmed by 5 bases and J by 3 bases, 6 bases remained unmatched. Germline loops: CDR1 MNHEY, CDR2 SVGEGT. The CDR3 DNA is TGTGCCAGCAGTCGTGGGGACAGGGGGTACTACGAGCAGTACTTC. This encodes CASSRGDRGYYEQYF.

The chain combines TRBV5-1 with TRBJ1-2, with a possible D match to TRBD1 (5 bases). V lost 5 bases, J lost 3 bases, and 11 bases lay in between. The CDR3 extends over 13 amino acids. CDR1 is SGHRS, CDR2 YFSETQ, per germline. CDR3 in DNA: TGCGCCAGCAGGGACACTTGGGACTATGGCTACACCTTC. It codes for CASRDTWDYGYTF.

The chain links TRBV7-9 to TRBJ2-5; weak D call: TRBD2 (7 bases). The germline V and J ends were trimmed by 5 bases and 5 bases, with 15 bases remaining between them. The CDR3 has 14 residues. Germline V gene sequence: CDR1 SEHNR, CDR2 FQNEAQ (reference sequence). The CDR3 DNA sequence: TGTGCCAGCAGCGGACCGGGGGGCGAGGAGACCCAGTACTTC. Encoded protein: CASSGPGGEETQYF.

This chain uses TRBV7-9 with TRBJ1-1; 9 bases agree with TRBD1. The CDR3 is 13 amino acids. CDR1 is SEHNR and CDR2 is FQNEAQ in the germline V gene (reference sequence). Trimming took 4 bases from V and 10 from J; bases not matched to a gene: 7. The CDR3: CASSWLGTGLAFF. CDR3 DNA: TGTGCCAGCAGCTGGCTCGGGACAGGGCTAGCTTTCTTT.

The sample holds a few counts of this clone. The V and J genes are TRBV19 and TRBJ1-5; 8 bases map to TRBD1. Germline V gene lookup returns CDR1 LNHDA and CDR2 SQIVND (reference sequence). This CDR3 spans 15 amino acids. The V segment lost 5 bases and the J segment 2 bases; nucleotides outside the gene matches: 5. CDR3 loop: CASSDRGGGNQPQHF. The CDR3 coding sequence is TGTGCCAGTAGTGACAGGGGTGGGGGCAATCAGCCCCAGCATTTT.

This rearrangement joins TRBV2 to TRBJ1-2; perhaps TRBD1 as D (6 bases). CDR1 is SNHLY, CDR2 FYNNEI, per germline. This CDR3 is built from 13 residues. V was pared by 6 bases and J by 4 bases, with 12 bases between. The CDR3 spells CASRAGTTYGYTF. In DNA, the CDR3 is TGTGCCAGCAGGGCCGGGACAACCTATGGCTACACCTTC.

V is TRBV3-1 (or the pseudogene TRBV3-2) and J is TRBJ2-1; perhaps TRBD2 as D (6 bases). Trimming shortened V by 6 bases and J by 0 bases, and 15 bases separated the two germline ends. The CDR3 has 16 residues. Germline V gene lookup returns CDR1 LGHDT and CDR2 YNNKEL (reference sequence). DNA for the CDR3: TGTGCCAGCAGTCCCTTCGGGGGATACTCCTACAATGAGCAGTTCTTC. Translated: CASSPFGGYSYNEQFF.

This chain connects TRBV5-6 to TRBJ1-2; D is possibly TRBD1 (6 bases). Germline CDR1 is SGHDT and CDR2 is YYEEEE. The CDR3 is 15 amino acids. V was pared by 0 bases and J by 3 bases, with 12 bases between. The CDR3 here is CASSLGLGQHYGYTF. CDR3 nucleotide sequence: TGTGCCAGCAGCTTGGGTCTAGGACAGCACTATGGCTACACCTTC. Supplemented by reference TRBV5-6 and TRBJ1-2, the full variable domain reads DAGVTQSPTHLIKTRGQQVTLRCSPKSGHDTVSWYQQALGQGPQFIFQYYEEEERQRGNFPDRFSGHQFPNYSSELNVNALLLGDSALYLCASSLGLGQHYGYTFGSGTRLTVV.

The genes are TRBV27 and TRBJ2-3, with D tentatively TRBD1 (6 bases). The length of the CDR3 is 20 residues. Trimming removed 6 bases from V and 3 bases from J, with 31 bases in between. Germline CDR1 and CDR2: MNHEY and SMNVEV (reference sequence). The CDR3 loop is CASSSLVGQGIFPRTDTQYF. Here the CDR3 DNA reads TGTGCCAGCAGCTCACTTGTGGGGCAGGGGATTTTCCCCCGAACAGATACGCAGTATTTT.

Written as DNA, the CDR3 is TGTGCCAGCAGCGTGGATCCGGGACAGGGTTCCTACGAGCAGTACTTC. It encodes CASSVDPGQGSYEQYF. The chain is built from TRBV9 and TRBJ2-7, with 9 positions matching TRBD1. The CDR3 runs to 16 residues. V trimming: 2 bases; J trimming: 1 base; junction bases outside the gene matches: 7. Per the germline V gene, CDR1 is SGDLS and CDR2 is YYNGEE. Complete variable domain (other parts from reference TRBV9 and TRBJ2-7): DSGVTQTPKHLITATGQRVTLRCSPRSGDLSVYWYQQSLDQGLQFLIQYYNGEERAKGNILERFSAQQFPDLHSELNLSSLELGDSALYFCASSVDPGQGSYEQYFGPGTRLTVT.

The chain employs TRBV6-5 and TRBJ1-1; possibly TRBD1 for D (5 bases). The germline V gene encodes CDR1 MNHEY and CDR2 SVGAGI. With 8 bases removed from V and 6 bases from J, the gap between germline ends came to 19 bases. This CDR3 contains 14 residues. CDR3 in amino acids: CASGAQGGTSEAFF. The CDR3 bases are TGTGCCAGCGGGGCCCAGGGAGGGACGTCTGAAGCTTTCTTT.

The rearrangement uses TRBV10-3 and TRBJ1-2; D call uncertain. Trimming stripped 7 bases from V and 1 base from J, with 10 bases between. CDR1 and CDR2 (germline): ENHRY, SYGVKD. This CDR3 has 13 amino acids. CDR3 residues: CAINMGVNYGYTF. As DNA, the CDR3 is TGTGCCATCAATATGGGCGTTAACTATGGCTACACCTTC.

The chain combines TRBV2 with TRBJ1-1; D call uncertain. V lost 8 bases, J lost 2 bases, and 9 bases lay in between. CDR1 and CDR2 (germline): SNHLY, FYNNEI. The CDR3 is 12 residues long. CDR3 DNA sequence: TGTGCCAGCTCGAGGGTCAACACTGAAGCTTTCTTT. This translates into CASSRVNTEAFF.

The V gene is TRBV7-3, the J gene TRBJ2-3; 8 nucleotides align to TRBD2. J gave up 1 base and V 5 bases, and 8 bases lay outside the gene matches. The CDR3 consists of 16 residues. Per the germline V gene, CDR1 is SGHTA and CDR2 is FQGTGA. Written as DNA, the CDR3 is TGTGCCAGCAGCCGACAGCGGGGGCAGGGCACAGATACGCAGTATTTT. Translating gives CASSRQRGQGTDTQYF.

The V and J genes are TRBV5-6 and TRBJ2-3; D gene uncertain. Germline assignment: CDR1 SGHDT and CDR2 YYEEEE. The CDR3 totals 13 residues. V was trimmed by 0 bases and J by 3 bases, leaving 5 bases between them. The chain's CDR3 is CASSLASTDTQYF. The CDR3 region has the DNA TGTGCCAGCAGCTTGGCGTCAACAGATACGCAGTATTTT.

The chain has TRBV7-9 and TRBJ2-2; D not certain. CDR1 and CDR2 from the germline V gene are SEHNR and FQNEAQ (reference sequence). The CDR3 is made up of 18 amino acids. V was shortened by 1 base and J by 0 bases, with 15 bases between the two germline ends. CDR3 nucleotides: TGTGCCAGCAGCTTAGAGGGCGGTCAGCCAGCGAACACCGGGGAGCTGTTTTTT. Translation: CASSLEGGQPANTGELFF.

The genes are TRBV5-4 and TRBJ2-7; no clear D gene. V shed 2 bases and J shed 2 bases, with 5 bases lying between them. Germline V gene data show CDR1 as SGHNT and CDR2 as YYREEE (reference sequence). This CDR3 is 12 amino acids long. Written as DNA, the CDR3 is TGTGCCAGCAGCTTTCAAGCCTACGAGCAGTACTTC. Translation: CASSFQAYEQYF.